This TCR beta chain was sequenced in a study of OX40 agonist ivuxolimab in advanced cancers. Study details: Age averaged around 58 years (range roughly 23 to 90), and 70% to 85% were male. One hepatocellular carcinoma and two cutaneous melanoma patients partially responded.

Using immunoSEQ multiplex PCR, the repertoire was profiled, and TCRdb retains in-frame clones only, with some absent. The sample has some 60,000 clones, about nine tenths seen once. Germline CDR1 SGHAT, CDR2 FQNNGV. The length of the CDR3 is 15 residues. Trimming pared 2 bases from V and 2 bases from J, leaving 12 bases between. The sequence came from an adult with an advanced solid tumor such as melanoma, head and neck, liver or kidney cancer. This specimen consisted of CD4+ or CD8+ T cells sorted from blood, obtained in a trial of the OX40 agonist ivuxolimab. The chain combines TRBV11-2 with TRBJ2-5, with D maybe TRBD2 (6 bases). CDR3 sequence: CASSLWARGQETQYF. The DNA for the CDR3 is TGTGCCAGCAGCTTATGGGCCCGGGGGCAAGAGACCCAGTACTTC.